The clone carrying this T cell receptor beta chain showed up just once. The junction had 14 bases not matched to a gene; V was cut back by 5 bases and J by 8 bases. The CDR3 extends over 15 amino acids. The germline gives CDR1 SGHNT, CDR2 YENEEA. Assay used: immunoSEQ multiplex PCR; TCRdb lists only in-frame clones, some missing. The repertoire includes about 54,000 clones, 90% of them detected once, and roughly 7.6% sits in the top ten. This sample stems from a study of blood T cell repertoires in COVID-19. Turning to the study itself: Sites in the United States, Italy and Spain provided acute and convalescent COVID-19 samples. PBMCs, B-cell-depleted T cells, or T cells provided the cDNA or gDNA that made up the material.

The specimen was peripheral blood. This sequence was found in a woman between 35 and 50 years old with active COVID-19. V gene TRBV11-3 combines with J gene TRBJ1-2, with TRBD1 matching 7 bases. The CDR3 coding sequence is TGTGCCAGCAGCCATGGACAGGCCCGTCTAGAAGGCTACACCTTC. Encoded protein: CASSHGQARLEGYTF.